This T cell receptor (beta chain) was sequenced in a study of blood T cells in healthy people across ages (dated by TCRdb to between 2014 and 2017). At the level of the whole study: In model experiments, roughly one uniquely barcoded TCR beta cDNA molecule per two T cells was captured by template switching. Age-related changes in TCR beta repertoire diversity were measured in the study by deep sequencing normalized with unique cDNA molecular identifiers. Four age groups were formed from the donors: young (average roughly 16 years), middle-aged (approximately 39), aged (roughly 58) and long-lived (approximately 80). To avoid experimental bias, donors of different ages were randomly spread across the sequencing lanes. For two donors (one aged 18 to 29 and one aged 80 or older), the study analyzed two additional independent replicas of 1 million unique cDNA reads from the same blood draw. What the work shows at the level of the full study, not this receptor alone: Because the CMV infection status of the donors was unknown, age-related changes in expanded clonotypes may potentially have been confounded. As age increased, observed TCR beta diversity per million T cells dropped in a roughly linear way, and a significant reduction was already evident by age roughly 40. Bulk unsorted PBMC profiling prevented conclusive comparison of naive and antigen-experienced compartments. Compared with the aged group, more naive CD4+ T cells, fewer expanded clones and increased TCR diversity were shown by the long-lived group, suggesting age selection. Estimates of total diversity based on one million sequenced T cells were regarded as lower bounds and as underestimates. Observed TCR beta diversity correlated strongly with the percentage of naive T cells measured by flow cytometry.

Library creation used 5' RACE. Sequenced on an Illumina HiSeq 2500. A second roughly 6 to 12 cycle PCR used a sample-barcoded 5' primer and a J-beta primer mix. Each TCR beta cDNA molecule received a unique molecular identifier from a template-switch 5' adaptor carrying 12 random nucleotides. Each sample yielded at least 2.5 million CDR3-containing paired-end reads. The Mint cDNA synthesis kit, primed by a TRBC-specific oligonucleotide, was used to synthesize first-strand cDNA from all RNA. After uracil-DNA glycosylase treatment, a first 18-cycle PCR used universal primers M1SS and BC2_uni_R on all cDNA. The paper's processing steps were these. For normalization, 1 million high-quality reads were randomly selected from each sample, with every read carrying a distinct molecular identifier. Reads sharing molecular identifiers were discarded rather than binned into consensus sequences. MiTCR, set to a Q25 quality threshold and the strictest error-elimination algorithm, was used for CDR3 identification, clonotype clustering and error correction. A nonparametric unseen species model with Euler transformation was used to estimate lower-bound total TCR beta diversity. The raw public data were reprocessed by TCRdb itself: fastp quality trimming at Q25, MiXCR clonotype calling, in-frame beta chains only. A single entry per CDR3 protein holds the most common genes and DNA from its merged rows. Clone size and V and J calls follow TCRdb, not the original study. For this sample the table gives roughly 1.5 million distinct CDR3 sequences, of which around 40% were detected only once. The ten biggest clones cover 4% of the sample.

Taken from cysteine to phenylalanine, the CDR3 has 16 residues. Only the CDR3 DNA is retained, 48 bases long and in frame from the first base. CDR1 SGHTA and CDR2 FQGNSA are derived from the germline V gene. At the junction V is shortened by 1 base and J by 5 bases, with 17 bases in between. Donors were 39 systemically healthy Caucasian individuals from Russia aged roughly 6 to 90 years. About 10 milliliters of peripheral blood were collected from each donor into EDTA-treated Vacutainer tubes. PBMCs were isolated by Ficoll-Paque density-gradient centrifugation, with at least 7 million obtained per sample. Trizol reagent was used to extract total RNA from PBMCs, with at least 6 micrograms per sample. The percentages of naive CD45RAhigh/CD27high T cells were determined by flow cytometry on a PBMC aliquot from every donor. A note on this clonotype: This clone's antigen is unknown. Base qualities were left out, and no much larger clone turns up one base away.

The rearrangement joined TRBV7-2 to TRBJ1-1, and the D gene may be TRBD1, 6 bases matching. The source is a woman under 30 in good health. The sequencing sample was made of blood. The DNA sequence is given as TGTGCCAGCAGCTTAGTCGCCAGGGGAGTGGGGACTGAAGCTTTCTTT. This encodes CASSLVARGVGTEAFF.